Following are 10 T cell receptor beta chains from one sample sequenced in a study of regulatory T cells in long-lasting Graves disease. Building of the TCR beta libraries involved iRepertoire HTBI primers and Arm-PCR of CDR3 regions. TCRdb itself ran the multiplex PCR reads through MiXCR, one entry per CDR3 protein. The table has 300,000 to 500,000 distinct CDR3 sequences, about 20% seen once. Time point: persistent/refractory GD, antithyroid drugs over 5 years with positive TRAb. The TCR library was made from RNA extracted from PBMCs. The material sequenced was peripheral blood mononuclear cells (PBMCs), taken when the disease was refractory, from a patient treated with antithyroid drugs. These receptors came from a female donor with Graves disease.

This clonotype occurred a few times. The J gene is TRBJ2-1, the V gene TRBV20-1; TRBD2 aligns across 11 bases. The CDR3 has 14 residues. Per germline, CDR1 DFQATT and CDR2 SNEGSKA (reference sequence). With V trimmed by 2 bases and J by 10 bases, 7 bases remained unmatched. CDR3: CSARISGRAGEQFF. The DNA for the CDR3 is TGCAGTGCTAGAATTAGCGGGAGGGCCGGGGAGCAGTTCTTC.

This clonotype was detected only a few times. This chain links TRBV15 with TRBJ2-5; 8 nucleotides align to TRBD2. This CDR3 has 16 amino acids. The V gene's germline CDR1 is LNHNV and CDR2 YYDKDF (reference sequence). Losses at the gene ends were 1 base for V and 5 bases for J; bases not matched to a gene: 9. This CDR3 is CATSRAPSGSRETQYF. CDR3 nucleotides: TGTGCCACCAGCAGAGCCCCCAGCGGGAGCCGGGAGACCCAGTACTTC.

The gene calls are TRBV2 and TRBJ1-6; the match to TRBD1 covers 7 bases. V was pared by 7 bases and J by 4 bases, with 7 bases of the junction left unmatched. The CDR3 sequence is 15 residues long. Germline CDR1 SNHLY, CDR2 FYNNEI. CDR3 region: CASKRTGSYNSPLHF. CDR3 DNA: TGTGCCAGCAAGAGGACAGGATCATATAATTCACCCCTCCACTTT.

This clonotype occurred a few times. The chain has TRBV6-9 and TRBJ2-6, with unresolved D. Trimming shortened V by 0 bases and J by 0 bases, and 3 bases separated the two germline ends. Germline V gives CDR1 MNHGY, CDR2 SVAAGI. The CDR3 has 15 residues. The DNA for the CDR3 is TGTGCCAGCAGTTATTCTCTCTCTGGGGCCAACGTCCTGACTTTC. Translating it yields CASSYSLSGANVLTF.

In its sample, this clonotype was seen many times. The chain is built from TRBV11-2 and TRBJ1-6; no clear D gene. The CDR3 runs 14 residues. From germline, CDR1 is SGHAT and CDR2 FQNNGV. V shed 5 bases and J shed 5 bases, with 10 bases lying between them. CDR3 bases: TGTGCCAGCAGCCCCAGGCGGAATAATTCACCCCTCCACTTT. It encodes CASSPRRNNSPLHF.

This clonotype occurred a few times. This CDR3 is CASSHYSGSPYEQYF. The CDR3 bases are TGTGCCAGCAGCCATTATAGCGGGAGCCCCTACGAGCAGTACTTC. The chain recombines TRBV27 with TRBJ2-7; 9 bases agree with TRBD2. The CDR3 is 15 residues long. Unmatched junction bases numbered 8, after V lost 6 bases and J lost 2 bases. Looked up from germline, CDR1 is MNHEY and CDR2 is SMNVEV (reference sequence).

In this sample, this clonotype turned up many times. This rearrangement joins TRBV27 to TRBJ1-2, with D uncertain. Germline values: CDR1 MNHEY, CDR2 SMNVEV (reference sequence). Trimming shortened V by 5 bases and J by 3 bases, and 19 bases separated the two germline ends. CDR3 length equals 16 residues. CDR3 residues: CASSARGEGFDYGYTF. The DNA of the CDR3 is TGTGCCAGCAGTGCACGTGGGGAAGGGTTCGACTATGGCTACACCTTC.

The chain has TRBV29-1 and TRBJ2-5, with D possibly TRBD1 on 5 matching bases. With 4 bases removed from V and 5 bases from J, the gap between germline ends came to 14 bases. Germline V gene lookup returns CDR1 SQVTM and CDR2 ANQGSEA. The CDR3 is made up of 13 amino acids. The CDR3 nucleotides read TGCAGCGTTGGACAGTCAAATAGGGAGACCCAGTACTTC. It yields the protein CSVGQSNRETQYF.

This clonotype showed up many times. V and J are TRBV12-3 or TRBV12-4 and TRBJ2-7; no definite D call. The CDR3 runs 13 residues. V lost 1 base, J lost 4 bases, and 8 bases lay in between. In DNA form, the CDR3 reads TGTGCCAGCAGTTTAGGGCTACAGTACGAGCAGTACTTC. This sequence encodes CASSLGLQYEQYF.

The rearrangement joins TRBV6-7 to TRBJ1-5; 7 positions match TRBD1. TRBV6-7 is flagged as an ORF with uncertain function. CDR3 length: 14 amino acids. Trimming removed 4 bases from V and 10 bases from J; junction bases left unmatched: 10. The CDR3 sequence is CASSSTGKKHPQHF. For the CDR3, the DNA is TGTGCCAGCAGTTCGACAGGGAAGAAGCACCCCCAGCATTTT.